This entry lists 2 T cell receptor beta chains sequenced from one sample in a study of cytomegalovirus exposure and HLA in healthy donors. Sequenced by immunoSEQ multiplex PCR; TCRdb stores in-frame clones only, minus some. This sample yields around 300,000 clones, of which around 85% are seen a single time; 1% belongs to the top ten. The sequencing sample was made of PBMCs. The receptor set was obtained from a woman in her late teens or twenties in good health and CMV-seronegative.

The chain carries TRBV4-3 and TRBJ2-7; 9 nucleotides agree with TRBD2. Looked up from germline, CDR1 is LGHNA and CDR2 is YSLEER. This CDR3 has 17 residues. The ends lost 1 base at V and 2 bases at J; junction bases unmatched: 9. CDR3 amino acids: CASSQAGSGGFPYEQYF. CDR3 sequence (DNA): TGCGCCAGCAGCCAAGCGGGTAGCGGGGGATTTCCCTACGAGCAGTACTTC.

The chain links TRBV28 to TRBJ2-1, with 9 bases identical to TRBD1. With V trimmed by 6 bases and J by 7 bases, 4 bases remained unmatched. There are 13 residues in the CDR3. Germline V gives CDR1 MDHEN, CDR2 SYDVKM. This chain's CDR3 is CASSWTGVNEQFF. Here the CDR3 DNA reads TGTGCCAGCAGCTGGACAGGGGTTAATGAGCAGTTCTTC.